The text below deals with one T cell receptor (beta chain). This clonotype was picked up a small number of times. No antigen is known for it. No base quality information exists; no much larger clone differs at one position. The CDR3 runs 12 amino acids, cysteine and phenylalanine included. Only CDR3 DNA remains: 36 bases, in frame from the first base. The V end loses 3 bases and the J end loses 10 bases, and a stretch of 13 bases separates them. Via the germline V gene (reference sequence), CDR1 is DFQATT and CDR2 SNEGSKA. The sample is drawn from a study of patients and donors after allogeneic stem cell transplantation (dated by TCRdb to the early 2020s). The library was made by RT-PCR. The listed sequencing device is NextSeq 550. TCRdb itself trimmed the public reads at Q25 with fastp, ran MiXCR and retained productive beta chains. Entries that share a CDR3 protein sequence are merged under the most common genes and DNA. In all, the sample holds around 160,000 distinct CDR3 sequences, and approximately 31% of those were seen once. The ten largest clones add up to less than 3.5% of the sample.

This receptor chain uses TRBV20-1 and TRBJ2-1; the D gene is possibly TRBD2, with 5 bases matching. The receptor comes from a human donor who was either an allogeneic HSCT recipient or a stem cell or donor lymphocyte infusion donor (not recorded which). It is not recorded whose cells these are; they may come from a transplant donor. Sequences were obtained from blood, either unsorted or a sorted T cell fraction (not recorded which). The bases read TGCAGTGCTAGTGGAGCTCGAGGGGAGCAGTTCTTC. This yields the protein CSASGARGEQFF.